The 6 T cell receptor beta chains given below trace back to one sample, sequenced in a study of shared clonotypes between healthy human individuals. Produced via immunoSEQ multiplex PCR; TCRdb's table is partial and in-frame only. This table holds 2 million to 2.5 million clones, 85% to 95% found once. The sequencing input was naive CD4+ T cells from PBMCs. The subset here: CD45RA+ positively selected. All receptors derive from a man between 18 and 29 years old in good health. Some clones in this sample may be carry-over from other donors' samples.

The chain carries TRBV28 and TRBJ2-5, with 7 positions matching TRBD2. J was trimmed by 4 bases and V by 2 bases; bases with no gene match: 4. Germline values: CDR1 MDHEN, CDR2 SYDVKM. This CDR3 has 14 amino acids. The DNA for the CDR3 is TGTGCCAGCAGTTTAGGGACTACGGCAGAGACCCAGTACTTC. Protein: CASSLGTTAETQYF.

The V and J genes are TRBV7-8 and TRBJ2-7; D is possibly TRBD2 (5 bases). V gave up 0 bases and J gave up 12 bases, with 15 bases separating them. There are 13 residues in the CDR3. Germline CDR1 is SGHVS and CDR2 is FQNEAQ. CDR3 sequence: CASSLASGLAGYF. The CDR3 nucleotides read TGTGCCAGCAGCTTAGCGTCTGGGCTAGCAGGGTACTTC.

The chain recombines TRBV28 with TRBJ2-2; 9 bases are a match to TRBD1. V gave up 0 bases and J gave up 4 bases; unmatched junction bases: 3. CDR1 is MDHEN and CDR2 is SYDVKM in the germline V gene. The CDR3 has 16 amino acids. CDR3 coding DNA: TGTGCCAGCAGTTTATGGGGGACAGGGCGCACCGGGGAGCTGTTTTTT. Protein: CASSLWGTGRTGELFF.

Notes on this clone: Other DNA sequences in this sample translate to the same CDR3. The chain uses TRBV5-1 and TRBJ2-2, with 7 positions matching TRBD1. CDR1 is SGHRS and CDR2 is YFSETQ in the germline V gene. After removal of 3 bases from V and 2 bases from J, the junction contained 4 bases not matched to a gene. The CDR3 consists of 15 residues. The CDR3 DNA reads TGCGCCAGCAGCTCCGGGACAGCCAACACCGGGGAGCTGTTTTTT. Encoded protein: CASSSGTANTGELFF. Together with reference TRBV5-1 and TRBJ2-2, the CDR3 gives the full variable domain: KAGVTQTPRYLIKTRGQQVTLSCSPISGHRSVSWYQQTPGQGLQFLFEYFSETQRNKGNFPGRFSGRQFSNSRSEMNVSTLELGDSALYLCASSSGTANTGELFFGEGSRLTVL.

This chain joins TRBV7-9 and TRBJ2-1; 9 bases map to TRBD2. V gave up 4 bases and J gave up 8 bases; unmatched junction bases: 6. This CDR3 contains 14 residues. Per the germline V gene, CDR1 is SEHNR and CDR2 is FQNEAQ (reference sequence). The CDR3 loop reads CASSSLAGVDEQFF. CDR3 coding DNA: TGTGCCAGCAGCTCCTTAGCGGGAGTGGATGAGCAGTTCTTC.

The chain combines TRBV21-1 with TRBJ2-3; TRBD1 is taken as the D call from the table, unchecked against the DNA. TRBV21-1 has pseudogene status. This CDR3 has 15 amino acids. The CDR3 reads CASSGGTGGTDTQYF. Written as DNA, the CDR3 is TGTGCCAGCAGCGGAGGGACAGGGGGTACAGATACGCAGTATTTT.